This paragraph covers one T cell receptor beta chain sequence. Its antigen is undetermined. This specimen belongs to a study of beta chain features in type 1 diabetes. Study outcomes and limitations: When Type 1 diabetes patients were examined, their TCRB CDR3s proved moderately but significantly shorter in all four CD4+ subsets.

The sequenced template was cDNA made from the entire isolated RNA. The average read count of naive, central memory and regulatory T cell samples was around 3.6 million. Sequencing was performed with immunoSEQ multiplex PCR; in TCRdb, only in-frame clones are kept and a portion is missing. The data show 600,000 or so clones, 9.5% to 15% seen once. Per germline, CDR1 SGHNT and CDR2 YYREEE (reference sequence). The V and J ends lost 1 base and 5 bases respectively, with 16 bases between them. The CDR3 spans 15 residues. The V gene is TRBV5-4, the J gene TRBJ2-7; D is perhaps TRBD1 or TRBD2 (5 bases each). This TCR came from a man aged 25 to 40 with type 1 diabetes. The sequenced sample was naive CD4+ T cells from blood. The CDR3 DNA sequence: TGTGCCAGCAGCTTGCGACGGGACCTATCCCACGAGCAGTACTTC. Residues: CASSLRRDLSHEQYF.